Following are 17 T cell receptor beta chains from one sample sequenced in a study of cytomegalovirus exposure and HLA in healthy donors. The PCR had 60 Vbeta and 13 Jbeta primers. This table comes from immunoSEQ multiplex PCR, and its TCRdb copy is limited to in-frame clones, with some not included. The sample consists of some 140,000 clones, 75% to 85% of them appearing once. Input material: PBMCs. The receptor set was obtained from a female donor in good health and CMV-seronegative.

The chain is built from TRBV19 and TRBJ1-1; 8 bases are shared with TRBD1. The germline gives CDR1 LNHDA, CDR2 SQIVND (reference sequence). The CDR3 has 15 residues. Losses at the gene ends were 6 bases for V and 0 bases for J; bases not matched to a gene: 6. This chain's CDR3 is CASRGTGQMNTEAFF. As DNA, the CDR3 is TGTGCCAGTAGAGGGACAGGCCAAATGAACACTGAAGCTTTCTTT.

V gene TRBV15 combines with J gene TRBJ1-3; TRBD1 might be the D (6 bases). CDR3 size: 17 residues. CDR1 and CDR2 from the germline V gene are LNHNV and YYDKDF (reference sequence). The germline V and J ends were trimmed by 5 bases and 2 bases, with 19 bases remaining between them. The CDR3 here is CATSPIRGMLAGNTIYF. Written as DNA, the CDR3 is TGTGCCACCAGCCCAATCAGGGGAATGCTGGCTGGAAACACCATATATTTT. Full variable domain (rest looked up from reference TRBV15 and TRBJ1-3): DAMVIQNPRYQVTQFGKPVTLSCSQTLNHNVMYWYQQKSSQAPKLLFHYYDKDFNNEADTPDNFQSRRPNTSFCFLDIRSPGLGDTAMYLCATSPIRGMLAGNTIYFGEGSWLTVV.

The genes are TRBV19 and TRBJ1-2; D not resolved. V lost 1 base and J 1 base, leaving 7 bases between the germline ends. Germline CDR1 reads LNHDA; CDR2 reads SQIVND (reference sequence). CDR3 length: 14 residues. The CDR3 spells CASSIVGNNYGYTF. The CDR3 DNA sequence: TGTGCCAGTAGTATAGTGGGCAATAACTATGGCTACACCTTC. The entire variable domain, with the rest obtained from reference TRBV19 and TRBJ1-2, is as follows: DGGITQSPKYLFRKEGQNVTLSCEQNLNHDAMYWYRQDPGQGLRLIYYSQIVNDFQKGDIAEGYSVSREKKESFPLTVTSAQKNPTAFYLCASSIVGNNYGYTFGSGTRLTVV.

The V call is TRBV7-2, the J call TRBJ2-3, with 16 bases that match TRBD2. The germline CDR1 and CDR2 sequences are SGHTA and FQGNSA. The CDR3 consists of 16 residues. Trimming cost V 5 bases and J 5 bases; bases outside gene matches: 4. The CDR3 spells CASSEGLAGGLDTQYF. In DNA, the CDR3 is TGTGCCAGCAGCGAGGGACTAGCGGGAGGGTTAGATACGCAGTATTTT.

As to this clone: The same CDR3 is also encoded by other DNA sequences in this sample. The CDR3 region has the DNA TGTGCCAGCAGCTTGAGACAGGGGGCCGGGGAGCTGTTTTTT. Its translation: CASSLRQGAGELFF. V is TRBV7-2 and J is TRBJ2-2; 9 positions agree with TRBD1. Germline CDR1 and CDR2: SGHTA and FQGNSA. The J segment lost 6 bases and the V segment lost 3 bases, leaving 2 bases of the junction unmatched. The CDR3 extends over 14 amino acids.

Remarks on this clone: One end of the junction does not line up with germline, which may come from a read error. This rearrangement joins TRBV5-1 to TRBJ2-1; TRBD2 agrees at 13 bases. The V gene's germline CDR1 is SGHRS and CDR2 YFSETQ. This CDR3 contains 16 residues. The CDR3 DNA reads TGCACCAGCAGCTTCGGCCCTGGGACTAGCGGGATTGAGCAGTTCTTC. It is translated as CTSSFGPGTSGIEQFF.

This clone was seen a handful of times. The V call is TRBV9, the J call TRBJ1-1, with 8 bases that match TRBD1. There are 13 residues in the CDR3. CDR1 and CDR2 (germline): SGDLS, YYNGEE. The trim removed 3 bases at V and 4 bases at J, leaving 2 bases unmatched. Written as DNA, the CDR3 is TGTGCCAGCAGCGGCAGGGGGCTCACTGAAGCTTTCTTT. Translation: CASSGRGLTEAFF.

The chain combines TRBV7-2 with TRBJ2-2, with D unclear. The CDR3 has 14 residues. Per the germline V gene, CDR1 is SGHTA and CDR2 is FQGNSA. Trimming shortened V by 2 bases and J by 9 bases, and 13 bases separated the two germline ends. DNA of the CDR3: TGTGCCAGCAGCTTAATACTGGCAGACAGGGAGCTGTTTTTT. Its translation: CASSLILADRELFF.

The rearrangement joins TRBV29-1 to TRBJ2-2; possibly TRBD2 for D (7 bases). CDR3 length equals 14 residues. Germline lookup yields CDR1 SQVTM and CDR2 ANQGSEA. The CDR3 here is CRVRGGGGAGELFF. In nucleotides, the CDR3 is TGCAGGGTGAGGGGGGGAGGGGGGGCCGGGGAGCTGTTTTTT.

This sequence joins TRBV6-6 and TRBJ1-2; 7 nucleotides match TRBD1. Germline values: CDR1 MNHNY, CDR2 SVGAGI (reference sequence). V dropped 6 bases and J dropped 8; count of bases not matched to a gene: 6. CDR3 length equals 12 residues. The CDR3 DNA is TGTGCCAGCAGAGACAGGGCTGGGGGCTACACCTTC. Its translation: CASRDRAGGYTF.

V usage is TRBV7-3 and J usage is TRBJ1-1; no clear D gene. CDR1 is SGHTA and CDR2 is FQGTGA in the germline V gene. Trimming removed 8 bases at V and 0 bases at J, with 10 bases between. The CDR3 covers 13 residues. This CDR3 reads CASRETMNTEAFF. Here the CDR3 DNA reads TGTGCCAGCCGGGAGACGATGAACACTGAAGCTTTCTTT.

V gene TRBV25-1 combines with J gene TRBJ2-1, with 10 nucleotides matching TRBD2. The CDR3 has 15 amino acids. The V gene's germline CDR1 is MGHDK and CDR2 SYGVNS. With 3 bases clipped from V and 5 bases from J, the junction kept 4 bases outside the gene matches. The CDR3 DNA follows: TGTGCCAGCAGTGACCTAGCGGGGGTACACAATGAGCAGTTCTTC. It specifies CASSDLAGVHNEQFF.

The chain carries TRBV19 and TRBJ2-7, with D maybe TRBD2 (6 bases). The V and J ends lost 6 bases and 7 bases respectively, with 7 bases between them. CDR1 LNHDA and CDR2 SQIVND come from the germline V gene (reference sequence). The CDR3 has 10 residues. The CDR3 loop reads CASRRGEQYF. The CDR3 region has the DNA TGTGCCAGTAGACGGGGGGAGCAGTACTTC.

The sample holds one count of this clone. CDR3 region: CASSVAVLAGRNEQFF. CDR3 coding DNA: TGTGCCAGCAGCGTAGCTGTACTAGCGGGAAGAAATGAGCAGTTCTTC. V usage is TRBV9 and J usage is TRBJ2-1; 10 nucleotides match TRBD2. The CDR3 consists of 16 residues. J was trimmed by 7 bases and V by 0 bases; bases with no gene match: 7. Germline V lookup: CDR1 SGDLS, CDR2 YYNGEE.

The genes are TRBV7-2 and TRBJ2-6; D might be TRBD1 (6 bases). CDR3 size: 16 residues. Germline assignment: CDR1 SGHTA and CDR2 FQGNSA. Trimming stripped 3 bases from V and 0 bases from J, with 9 bases between. CDR3: CASSFLGGSGANVLTF. The CDR3 DNA reads TGTGCCAGCAGCTTTTTAGGGGGCTCTGGGGCCAACGTCCTGACTTTC.

The chain employs TRBV28 and TRBJ2-1; no reliable D call. This CDR3 spans 13 amino acids. The V gene lost 5 bases and the J gene lost 8 bases, with 13 bases spanning the gap. Germline V lookup: CDR1 MDHEN, CDR2 SYDVKM. The CDR3 reads CASSTPRGDEQFF. CDR3 bases: TGTGCCAGCAGTACCCCCAGAGGAGATGAGCAGTTCTTC.

This chain links TRBV19 with TRBJ1-1, with D tentatively TRBD1 (5 bases). The CDR3 runs 13 residues. The V gene's germline CDR1 is LNHDA and CDR2 SQIVND (reference sequence). Trimming took 3 bases from V and 1 from J, leaving 6 bases between them. The CDR3 nucleotides read TGTGCCAGTAGTATGGGGGGGAACACTGAAGCTTTCTTT. Translation: CASSMGGNTEAFF.